These T cell receptor beta chains were read from a single sample in a study of blood T cell repertoires in COVID-19. Sequencing was performed with immunoSEQ multiplex PCR; in TCRdb, only in-frame clones are kept and a portion is missing. Of about 280,000 clones listed, over 75% are singletons. Sequencing input: peripheral blood. Every receptor here comes from a man aged 18-30 years with active or convalescent COVID-19. CDR3s include the opening cysteine and the closing phenylalanine or tryptophan. D genes are given only for firm matches. Clone size is not always given. Where it is, it says once, few, many or a class for expanded clones.

>NA|TRBJ1-1|TRBD1|TRBV6-5
CASSSGTVTEAFF
TGTGCCAGCAGCTCCGGGACAGTAACCGAAGCTTTCTTT
>NA|TRBJ1-1|NA|TRBV14
CARVREAFF
TGTGCCAGAGTTCGGGAAGCTTTCTTT
>NA|TRBJ2-3|NA|TRBV29-1
CSARRVRGQTSTDTQYF
TGCAGCGCCAGAAGGGTTCGAGGGCAAACTAGCACAGATACGCAGTATTTT
>NA|TRBJ1-3|TRBD1|TRBV18
CASSPGQGPGNTIYF
TGTGCCAGCTCACCCGGACAGGGCCCTGGAAACACCATATATTTT
>NA|TRBJ2-1|TRBD1|TRBV9
CASSVKGALSTSYNEQFF
TGTGCCAGCAGCGTAAAGGGGGCCCTTTCCACCTCCTACAATGAGCAGTTCTTC
>NA|TRBJ1-5|NA|TRBV19
CASSTSRAQREGWNQPQHF
TGTGCCAGTAGTACCTCCCGGGCCCAACGGGAGGGATGGAATCAGCCCCAGCATTTT
>NA|TRBJ2-7|NA|TRBV2
CASSEAERYEQYF
TGTGCCAGCAGTGAGGCGGAGCGCTACGAGCAGTACTTC
>NA|TRBJ1-3|NA|TRBV20-1
CSASRGAAAGNTIYF
TGCAGTGCTAGTCGGGGGGCGGCAGCTGGAAACACCATATATTTT
>NA|TRBJ1-6|NA|TRBV19
CASTLQVLDNSPLHF
TGTGCCAGTACCCTTCAGGTTCTCGACAATTCACCCCTCCACTTT
>NA|TRBJ1-2|TRBD1|TRBV4-3
CASSLTGGNYGYTF
TGCGCCAGCAGCCTCACAGGGGGGAACTATGGCTACACCTTC
>few|TRBJ1-2|TRBD1|TRBV19
CASSAHTGGSSYGYTF
TGTGCCAGTAGTGCCCACACAGGGGGGTCCTCGTATGGCTACACCTTC
>NA|TRBJ2-2|NA|TRBV2
CASSAVGVTGELFF
TGTGCCAGCAGTGCGGTAGGGGTTACCGGGGAGCTGTTTTTT
>few|TRBJ1-5|TRBD1|TRBV19
CASSRGQNNQPQHF
TGTGCCAGTAGTAGGGGACAGAACAATCAGCCCCAGCATTTT
>NA|TRBJ2-5|TRBD2|TRBV9
CASSVSLAGEQETQYF
TGTGCCAGCAGCGTTAGCCTAGCGGGGGAGCAAGAGACCCAGTACTTC
>once|TRBJ2-1|TRBD2|TRBV29-1
CSVTSGASYNEQFF
TGCAGCGTCACTAGCGGGGCCTCCTACAATGAGCAGTTCTTC
>NA|TRBJ1-5|NA|TRBV4-1
CASSQDGTGYIQPQHF
TGCGCCAGCAGCCAAGACGGAACAGGGTATATTCAGCCCCAGCATTTT
>NA|TRBJ1-6|NA|TRBV6-5
CASSPPRGNSPLHF
TGTGCCAGCAGCCCCCCACGGGGGAATTCACCCCTCCACTTT
>NA|TRBJ1-4|NA|TRBV15
CAIRAGEKLFF
TGTGCCATAAGGGCAGGGGAAAAACTGTTTTTT
>NA|TRBJ2-5|NA|TRBV11-3
CASSPRDSQETQYF
TGTGCCAGCAGCCCCCGCGACAGCCAAGAGACCCAGTACTTC
>NA|TRBJ2-7|TRBD2|TRBV27
CASSNKLAPYYEQYF
TGTGCCAGCAGTAATAAACTAGCGCCTTACTACGAGCAGTACTTC